The 23 T cell receptor beta chains below come from one sample, sequenced in a study of shared clonotypes between healthy human individuals (dated by TCRdb to about 2020). Library preparation used the immunoSEQ multiplex PCR assay. TCRdb took over this immuneACCESS table, retaining in-frame rearrangements with V and J assigned. Such tables are incomplete; in checked studies, under half of the missing clones stem from an unresolved V gene, and the remainder is unexplained. A total of approximately 700,000 clones appear in this sample, roughly 72% of them only once. Around 1.8% of the sample comes from the top ten. The sequenced material came from memory CD4+ T cells sorted from blood. The cell subset or site tag for this specimen amounts to: CD45RA-negative fraction. The source of these receptors is a woman younger than 45 in good health.

The J gene is TRBJ1-5, the V gene TRBV6-5; no definite D call. V gave up 3 bases and J gave up 9 bases, with 9 bases separating them. Germline-derived CDR1 and CDR2 are MNHEY and SVGAGI. The CDR3 spans 12 residues. The CDR3 DNA is TGTGCCAGCAGTTATGTTCGAGGGCCCCAGCATTTT. Protein: CASSYVRGPQHF.

This rearrangement joins TRBV18 to TRBJ2-6, with 7 bases fitting TRBD1. Germline V gene sequence: CDR1 KGHSH, CDR2 LQKENI. The CDR3 totals 18 residues. J gave up 0 bases and V 3 bases, and 8 bases lay outside the gene matches. The CDR3, as DNA: TGTGCCAGCTCACCCACCCGGGACAGAAACTCTGGGGCCAACGTCCTGACTTTC. Protein product: CASSPTRDRNSGANVLTF.

This clone was recorded a few times. The J gene is TRBJ2-2, the V gene TRBV28, with 7 bases matching TRBD2. CDR1 is MDHEN and CDR2 is SYDVKM in the germline V gene. CDR3 length: 14 amino acids. After removal of 6 bases from V and 0 bases from J, the junction contained 1 base not matched to a gene. The CDR3 loop reads CASRTSSNTGELFF. CDR3 sequence (DNA): TGTGCCAGCAGGACTAGCTCGAACACCGGGGAGCTGTTTTTT.

V and J are TRBV18 and TRBJ2-7; no firm D call. V lost 3 bases to trimming and J lost 0 bases, with 9 bases between them. This CDR3 spans 14 amino acids. CDR1 is KGHSH and CDR2 is LQKENI in the germline V gene. CDR3 DNA: TGTGCCAGCTCACCCGAGAGGCGCTCCTACGAGCAGTACTTC. Its translation is CASSPERRSYEQYF.

Many counts were recorded for this clone. At the DNA level, this CDR3 is encoded by other sequences in the same sample as well. V is TRBV5-1 and J is TRBJ2-7; TRBD2 aligns across 8 bases. V shed 1 base, J shed 3 bases, and the junction held 3 bases outside the gene matches. The length of the CDR3 is 14 residues. Germline V gene sequence: CDR1 SGHRS, CDR2 YFSETQ. CDR3 sequence (DNA): TGCGCCAGCAGCTTGCGAACTAGCGGCTACGAGCAGTACTTC. It yields the protein CASSLRTSGYEQYF.

This clone was recorded many times. The chain employs TRBV18 and TRBJ1-6; D uncertain. This CDR3 region has 13 residues. Trimming removed 7 bases at V and 10 bases at J, with 14 bases between. In germline, CDR1 is KGHSH, CDR2 LQKENI. DNA of the CDR3: TGTGCCAGCTTTCGAGGACCGGGCTCACCCCTCCACTTT. Translation: CASFRGPGSPLHF. The whole variable domain, filled in from reference TRBV18 and TRBJ1-6, reads NAGVMQNPRHLVRRRGQEARLRCSPMKGHSHVYWYRQLPEEGLKFMVYLQKENIIDESGMPKERFSAEFPKEGPSILRIQQVVRGDSAAYFCASFRGPGSPLHFGNGTRLTVT.

This clone was seen a single time. The identical CDR3 is also encoded by other nucleotide sequences in the sample. The rearrangement joins TRBV6-1 to TRBJ1-5; D is undetermined. This CDR3 is 13 amino acids long. From germline, CDR1 is MNHNS and CDR2 SASEGT. The V and J ends lost 3 bases and 6 bases respectively, with 9 bases between them. CDR3 DNA: TGTGCCAGCAGTGAGATCCGCGGTCAGCCCCAGCATTTT. This gives the protein CASSEIRGQPQHF.

This chain uses TRBV5-6 with TRBJ1-2; 7 bases map to TRBD1. Trimming cost V 4 bases and J 12 bases; bases outside gene matches: 12. This CDR3 is 13 amino acids long. Germline lookup yields CDR1 SGHDT and CDR2 YYEEEE. Written as DNA, the CDR3 is TGTGCCAGCAGCGGGACAGACAGGGCCATAGACACCTTC. It is translated as CASSGTDRAIDTF. The full variable domain, in which reference TRBV5-6 and TRBJ1-2 provide the parts outside the CDR3, is DAGVTQSPTHLIKTRGQQVTLRCSPKSGHDTVSWYQQALGQGPQFIFQYYEEEERQRGNFPDRFSGHQFPNYSSELNVNALLLGDSALYLCASSGTDRAIDTFGSGTRLTVV.

A word on this clone: The sample contains more than one DNA sequence encoding this CDR3. The gene calls are TRBV7-8 and TRBJ2-2; D ambiguous. Trimming shortened V by 5 bases and J by 3 bases, and 4 bases separated the two germline ends. Germline values: CDR1 SGHVS, CDR2 FQNEAQ. The CDR3 runs to 12 residues. CDR3 loop: CASSLDTGELFF. Here the CDR3 DNA reads TGTGCCAGCAGCCTCGACACCGGGGAGCTGTTTTTT.

A note on this clone: This sample includes further DNA sequences coding for the same CDR3. The chain couples TRBV10-3 to TRBJ1-2, with D maybe TRBD1 (6 bases). The length of the CDR3 is 13 residues. CDR1 and CDR2 from the germline V gene are ENHRY and SYGVKD. Deletions cut 3 bases from V and 4 bases from J, with 9 bases between. In DNA form, the CDR3 reads TGTGCCATCAGTGAAGGACAGACCTATGGCTACACCTTC. Protein: CAISEGQTYGYTF.

A note on this clone: Other DNA sequences in the same sample also yield this CDR3. The chain recombines TRBV27 with TRBJ1-1; 11 bases line up with TRBD1. CDR3 length: 15 residues. Germline lookup yields CDR1 MNHEY and CDR2 SMNVEV (reference sequence). After removal of 4 bases from V and 4 bases from J, the junction contained 5 bases not matched to a gene. CDR3 sequence: CASSSRTGGGTEAFF. CDR3 sequence (DNA): TGTGCCAGCAGTTCCAGGACAGGGGGCGGCACTGAAGCTTTCTTT.

The V and J genes are TRBV2 and TRBJ2-7, with D perhaps TRBD2 (5 bases). This CDR3 has 14 residues. V was pared by 7 bases and J by 3 bases, with 16 bases between. CDR1 and CDR2 from the germline V gene are SNHLY and FYNNEI. The CDR3 loop reads CASNPQRGYYEQYF. In nucleotides, the CDR3 is TGTGCCAGCAACCCCCAAAGAGGGTACTACGAGCAGTACTTC.

The V call is TRBV4-1, the J call TRBJ2-7, with 8 bases lining up with TRBD2. With 1 base clipped from V and 1 base from J, the junction kept 12 bases outside the gene matches. The germline CDR1 and CDR2 sequences are MGHRA and YSYEKL. This CDR3 has 18 amino acids. CDR3 in DNA: TGCGCCAGCAGCCAAGTTCGCGGTGAAGCGGGAGCTTCCTACGAGCAGTACTTC. Its translation: CASSQVRGEAGASYEQYF.

This clone was found once. The J gene is TRBJ2-1, the V gene TRBV5-1, with no clear D. The germline gives CDR1 SGHRS, CDR2 YFSETQ. Trimming removed 2 bases at V and 8 bases at J, with 11 bases between. This CDR3 has 13 residues. CDR3 sequence: CASSFGLVHEQFF. The CDR3 DNA is TGCGCCAGCAGCTTTGGCCTAGTTCATGAGCAGTTCTTC. The full variable domain, completed using reference TRBV5-1 and TRBJ2-1, is KAGVTQTPRYLIKTRGQQVTLSCSPISGHRSVSWYQQTPGQGLQFLFEYFSETQRNKGNFPGRFSGRQFSNSRSEMNVSTLELGDSALYLCASSFGLVHEQFFGPGTRLTVL.

This clone was detected a few times. The chain has TRBV5-4 and TRBJ2-3, with 12 bases matching TRBD2. The V and J ends lost 2 bases and 5 bases, in that order; junction bases with no gene match: 12. Germline V gene sequence: CDR1 SGHNT, CDR2 YYREEE (reference sequence). The CDR3 covers 18 residues. The CDR3 DNA follows: TGTGCCAGCAGCTTACCACCGGGACTAGCGGGCGGTGGAGATACGCAGTATTTT. The encoded protein is CASSLPPGLAGGGDTQYF.

This chain uses TRBV11-2 with TRBJ2-2; 15 nucleotides agree with TRBD2. CDR3 length: 17 residues. Germline V gives CDR1 SGHAT, CDR2 FQNNGV. Germline trimming cut 4 bases from V and 5 bases from J; bases unmatched to any gene: 5. CDR3 DNA: TGTGCCAGCAGCTCGGGACTAGCGGGAGGCGGGACCGGGGAGCTGTTTTTT. Its protein is CASSSGLAGGGTGELFF.

The V gene is TRBV2, the J gene TRBJ2-7; weak D call: TRBD2 (5 bases). The CDR3 is 13 amino acids. Germline V gene lookup returns CDR1 SNHLY and CDR2 FYNNEI. The V end was cut by 7 bases, the J end by 4 bases, with 14 bases between. This chain's CDR3 is CASTSGREYEQYF. CDR3 sequence (DNA): TGTGCCAGCACCAGCGGAAGGGAATACGAGCAGTACTTC.

J is TRBJ2-3 and V is TRBV7-9; D unclear. Germline V gene lookup returns CDR1 SEHNR and CDR2 FQNEAQ (reference sequence). CDR3 length: 14 residues. Trimming shortened V by 6 bases and J by 4 bases, and 14 bases separated the two germline ends. The CDR3 DNA reads TGTGCCAGCAGTTTGGACCGTGGGGCAGATACGCAGTATTTT. This codes for CASSLDRGADTQYF.

Of note for this clone: An end of the junction does not agree with germline; a read error may underlie this. This chain connects TRBV5-4 to TRBJ2-3; perhaps TRBD2 as D (6 bases). Germline CDR1 is SGHNT and CDR2 is YYREEE (reference sequence). The CDR3 spans 16 residues. The CDR3 loop reads CASSLGRGSSTDTRYF. As DNA, the CDR3 is TGTGCCAGCAGCCTCGGTCGGGGGTCTAGCACAGATACGCGGTATTTT.

This clone was recorded only once. The chain links TRBV7-8 to TRBJ2-1; TRBD2 aligns across 14 bases. Germline loops: CDR1 SGHVS, CDR2 FQNEAQ. The CDR3 covers 19 residues. With V trimmed by 1 base and J by 4 bases, 9 bases remained unmatched. The CDR3 sequence: CASSLVRLAGGKSYNEQFF. The DNA for the CDR3 is TGTGCCAGCAGCTTAGTTCGACTAGCGGGAGGGAAATCTTACAATGAGCAGTTCTTC.

This chain links TRBV29-1 with TRBJ2-5, with D maybe TRBD2 (6 bases). CDR3 length equals 12 residues. The germline V gene has CDR1 SQVTM and CDR2 ANQGSEA. Trimming removed 4 bases from V and 4 bases from J, with 10 bases in between. The CDR3 DNA sequence: TGCAGCGTTGCCCGGGACTTAGAGACCCAGTACTTC. Residues: CSVARDLETQYF. Full variable domain (remainder filled in from reference TRBV29-1 and TRBJ2-5): SAVISQKPSRDICQRGTSLTIQCQVDSQVTMMFWYRQQPGQSLTLIATANQGSEATYESGFVIDKFPISRPNLTFSTLTVSNMSPEDSSIYLCSVARDLETQYFGPGTRLLVL.

This clone was seen once. The V and J genes are TRBV28 and TRBJ2-7, with D possibly TRBD2 on 6 matching bases. The CDR3 extends over 15 amino acids. Trimming left V 7 bases short and J 1 base short, with 17 bases between. Germline CDR1 and CDR2: MDHEN and SYDVKM. The CDR3 DNA sequence: TGTGCCAGCACCATAGGTGGGAGGCGTTCCTACGAGCAGTACTTC. Protein product: CASTIGGRRSYEQYF.

V gene TRBV27 combines with J gene TRBJ2-7; 12 bases align to TRBD2. Germline loops: CDR1 MNHEY, CDR2 SMNVEV (reference sequence). CDR3 length equals 14 residues. Losses at the gene ends were 5 bases for V and 6 bases for J; bases not matched to a gene: 5. As DNA, the CDR3 is TGTGCCAGCAGTCGGACTAGCGGGACCGGCGAGCAGTACTTC. Amino acid sequence: CASSRTSGTGEQYF.